This TCR beta chain was observed in a study of blood T cell repertoires in COVID-19. In its sample, this clone was seen once. Using immunoSEQ multiplex PCR, the repertoire was profiled, and TCRdb retains in-frame clones only, with some absent. The sample has over 120,000 clones, around nine tenths seen once; the top ten hold 8.5% to 9.5%. Trimming cost V 0 bases and J 7 bases; bases outside gene matches: 6. This CDR3 spans 15 amino acids. Germline V CDR1 and CDR2: SGDLS, YYNGEE. The V and J genes are TRBV9 and TRBJ2-1; 8 nucleotides agree with TRBD2. This TCR derives from a woman in her 50s with active or convalescent COVID-19. Sequenced input: peripheral blood. This CDR3 is CASSVAGGPFNEQFF. In DNA form, the CDR3 reads TGTGCCAGCAGCGTAGCGGGAGGGCCTTTTAATGAGCAGTTCTTC.